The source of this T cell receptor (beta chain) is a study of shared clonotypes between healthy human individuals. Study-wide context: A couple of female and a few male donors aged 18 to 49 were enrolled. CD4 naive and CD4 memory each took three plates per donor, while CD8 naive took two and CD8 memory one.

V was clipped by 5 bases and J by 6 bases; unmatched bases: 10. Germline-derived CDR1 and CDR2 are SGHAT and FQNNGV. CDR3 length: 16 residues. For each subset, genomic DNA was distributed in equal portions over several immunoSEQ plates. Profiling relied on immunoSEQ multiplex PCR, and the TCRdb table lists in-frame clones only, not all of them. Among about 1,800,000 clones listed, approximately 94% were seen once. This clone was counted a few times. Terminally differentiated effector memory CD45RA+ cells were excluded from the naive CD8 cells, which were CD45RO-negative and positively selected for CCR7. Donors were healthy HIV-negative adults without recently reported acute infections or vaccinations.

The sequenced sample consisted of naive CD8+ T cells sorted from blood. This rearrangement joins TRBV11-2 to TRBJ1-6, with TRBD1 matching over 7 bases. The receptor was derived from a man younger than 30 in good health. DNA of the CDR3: TGTGCCAGCAGCCCTGTCAGGGACAGACTTAATTCACCCCTCCACTTT. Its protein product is CASSPVRDRLNSPLHF.